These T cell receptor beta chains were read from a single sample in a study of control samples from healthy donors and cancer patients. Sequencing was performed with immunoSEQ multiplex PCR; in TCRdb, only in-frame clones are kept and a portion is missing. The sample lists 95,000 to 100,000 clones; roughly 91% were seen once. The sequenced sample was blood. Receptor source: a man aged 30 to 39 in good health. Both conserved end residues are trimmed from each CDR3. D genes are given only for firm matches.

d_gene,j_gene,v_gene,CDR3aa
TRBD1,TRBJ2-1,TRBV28,ASSAPGTGPHNEQF
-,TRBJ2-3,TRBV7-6,ASSLAVAGLSTGADTQY
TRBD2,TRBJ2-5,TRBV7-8,ASSLSAGDETQY
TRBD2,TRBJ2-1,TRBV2,ASRGGSGPASEQF
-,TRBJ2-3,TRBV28,ASSRPTDTQY
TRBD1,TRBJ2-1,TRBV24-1,ATSDLDRGLINEQF
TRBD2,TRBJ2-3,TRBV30,ACQRDEMRQY
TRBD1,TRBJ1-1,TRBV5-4,ASSSPGQSFVGTEAF
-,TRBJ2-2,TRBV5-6,ASSFGQAGELF
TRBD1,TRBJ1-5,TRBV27,ASSPGQGLYSNQPQH
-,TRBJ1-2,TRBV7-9,ASSLPLDYGYT
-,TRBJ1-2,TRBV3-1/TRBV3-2,ASSQGNYGYT
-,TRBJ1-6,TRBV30,AWSNTGNSPLH
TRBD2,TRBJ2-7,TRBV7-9,ASRRGGSSYEQY
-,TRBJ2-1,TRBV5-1,ASSLGRNSRDARQF
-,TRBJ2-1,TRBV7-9,ASSYLNEQF
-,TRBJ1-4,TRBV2,ASSVGEKLF
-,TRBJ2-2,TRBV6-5,ASSYNTGELF
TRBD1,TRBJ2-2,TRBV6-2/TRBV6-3,ASSSADRDDTGELF
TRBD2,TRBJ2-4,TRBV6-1,ASSVSSGVAKNIQY
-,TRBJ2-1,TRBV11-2,ASSLLVSQF
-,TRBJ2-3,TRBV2,ASRYTADTQY
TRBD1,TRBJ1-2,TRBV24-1,ATSDRQGGDYGYT
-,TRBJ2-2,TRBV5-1,ASSAGNTGELF
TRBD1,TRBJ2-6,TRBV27,ASSSAPLTGDFSGANVLT
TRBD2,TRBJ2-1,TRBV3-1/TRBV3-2,ASSQDTSGAYNEQF
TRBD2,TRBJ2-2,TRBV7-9,AILGLAGGTGELF
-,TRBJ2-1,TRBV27,ASSLSSGLDEQF
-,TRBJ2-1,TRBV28,ASSYGQSYNEQF
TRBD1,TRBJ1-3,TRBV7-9,ASSRDRGSRLNSGNTIY
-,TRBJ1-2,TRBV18,ASSPMAANYGYT
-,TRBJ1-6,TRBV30,AWSGGVLWNSPLH
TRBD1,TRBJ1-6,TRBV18,ASSGDRKNSPLH
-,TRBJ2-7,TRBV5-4,ASSLDHQGEQY
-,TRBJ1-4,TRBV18,ASSPGMANEKLF
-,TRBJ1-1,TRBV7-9,ASSLEGGGTEAF
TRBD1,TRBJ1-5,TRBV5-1,ASSFDGQGNQPQH
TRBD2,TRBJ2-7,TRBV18,ASSPLAGKTYEQY
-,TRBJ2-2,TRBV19,ASSSTVAGPQFGELF